Described below is a single T cell receptor beta chain sequence and its context. Its antigen is still unknown. The junction shows a germline mismatch at one end, possibly a read error. The record originates from a study of T cells in Graves' hyperthyroidism and ophthalmopathy. Findings of the study overall: Also found in blood were most expanded thyroid clonotypes above 0.001.

The CDR3 runs 15 residues. Germline lookup yields CDR1 KGHSH and CDR2 LQKENI. Ophthalmopathy in the patients scored at least 3 on Clinical Activity Score and at least 4 on NOSPECS grade, lasting under 3 months. Uncontrolled infections, other autoimmune diseases, pregnancy or lactation led to exclusion of patients. About 9.4 ml fresh peripheral blood yielded the PBMCs. RNA transcripts yielded amplified TCR beta CDR3 regions. HTBI primers drove first-round RT-PCR of the TCR CDR3. TCRdb passed the multiplex PCR reads through MiXCR, listing each CDR3 protein once. The data contain fewer than 250,000 distinct CDR3 sequences, about 17% of them singletons.

This sequence joins TRBV18 and TRBJ2-5; D is ambiguous. Input material: blood. The sequence came from a woman under 30 with Graves' ophthalmopathy. The CDR3, as DNA: TGTGCCAGCTCACCACCGACGGCAAACCAAGGGACCCAGTACTTC. It yields the protein CASSPPTANQGTQYF.